This T cell receptor beta chain was sequenced for a study of neurological immune-mediated disorders. This clonotype came up many times. The time point denotes: technical triplicate 1. The CDR3 spans 15 residues. Germline CDR1 reads MNHNY; CDR2 reads SVGAGI (reference sequence). Trimming cost V 2 bases and J 6 bases; bases outside gene matches: 4. In each sequencing run, over 160 million TCR-beta sequences were generated from 15-18 subjects. TCRdb fed the 5' RACE reads into MiXCR, producing one record per CDR3 protein. Among 25,000 or so distinct CDR3 sequences, around 13% were seen once, and the ten largest hold around 5.5%.

The chain joins TRBV6-6 to TRBJ2-6, with 7 bases lining up with TRBD1. The TCR was taken from a female donor with HTLV-1-associated myelopathy (HAM/TSP). The sample was CD4+ T cells from blood. The CDR3 is CASSYRQGAANVLTF. CDR3 DNA: TGTGCCAGCAGTTACAGACAGGGTGCGGCCAACGTCCTGACTTTC.